Listed here are 4 T cell receptor beta chains from one sample, sequenced in a study of technical replicates of blood from a handful of donors. Here immunoSEQ multiplex PCR was the method, and the copy in TCRdb shows in-frame clones only, minus some. The table lists about 83,000 clones, around 90% of them singletons, with 0.25% in the top ten. The sample comprised T cells isolated from PBMCs. All receptors come from a human donor in good health.

V gene TRBV10-3 combines with J gene TRBJ1-1; D is perhaps TRBD1 (5 bases). V lost 11 bases and J lost 7, with 14 bases in between. Germline CDR1 is ENHRY and CDR2 is SYGVKD. This CDR3 is built from 11 residues. CDR3 in amino acids: CASRNRHEAFF. The CDR3 DNA is TGTGCCTCCCGAAACAGGCATGAAGCTTTCTTT.

This sequence joins TRBV27 and TRBJ2-4; 8 bases align to TRBD2. Per germline, CDR1 MNHEY and CDR2 SMNVEV (reference sequence). V trimming: 5 bases; J trimming: 6 bases; junction bases outside the gene matches: 6. This CDR3 is 14 amino acids long. CDR3 sequence reads: CASSRGGTRNIQYF. The DNA for the CDR3 is TGTGCCAGCAGTCGGGGGGGAACGAGAAACATTCAGTACTTC.

The chain couples TRBV25-1 to TRBJ2-1; a possible D gene is TRBD1 (5 bases). Germline V gene sequence: CDR1 MGHDK, CDR2 SYGVNS. V dropped 6 bases and J dropped 8 bases, with 14 bases sitting between them. CDR3 length equals 13 residues. The CDR3 DNA reads as TGTGCCAGCAGCACCTCGGCCAGGGATGAGCAGTTCTTC. This sequence encodes CASSTSARDEQFF.

V usage is TRBV2 and J usage is TRBJ1-6, with unresolved D. There are 13 residues in the CDR3. V was pared by 1 base and J by 10 bases, with 8 bases between. The germline V gene encodes CDR1 SNHLY and CDR2 FYNNEI. Here the CDR3 reads CASSEGWRSPLHF. The CDR3 DNA reads as TGTGCCAGCAGTGAAGGGTGGAGATCACCCCTCCACTTT.